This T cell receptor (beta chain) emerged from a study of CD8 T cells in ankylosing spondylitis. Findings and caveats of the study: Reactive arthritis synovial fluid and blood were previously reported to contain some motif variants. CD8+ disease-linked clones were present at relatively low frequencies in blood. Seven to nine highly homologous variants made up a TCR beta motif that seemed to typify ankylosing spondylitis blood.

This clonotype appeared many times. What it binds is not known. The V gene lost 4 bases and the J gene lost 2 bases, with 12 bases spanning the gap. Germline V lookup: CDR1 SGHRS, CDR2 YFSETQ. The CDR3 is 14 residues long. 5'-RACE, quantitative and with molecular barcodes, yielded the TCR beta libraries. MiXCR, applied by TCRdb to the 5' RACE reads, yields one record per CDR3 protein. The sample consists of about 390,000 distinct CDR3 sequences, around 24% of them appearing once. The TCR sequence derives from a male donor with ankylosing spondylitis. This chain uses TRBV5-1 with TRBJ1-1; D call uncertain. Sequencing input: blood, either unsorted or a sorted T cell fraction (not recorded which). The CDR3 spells CASSMATANTEAFF. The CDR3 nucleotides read TGCGCCAGCAGCATGGCGACGGCAAACACTGAAGCTTTCTTT.